This passage covers 27 T cell receptor beta chains from one sample sequenced in a study of blood T cells in healthy people across ages. A sample-barcoded 5' primer and a J-beta primer mix were used in a second PCR of roughly 6 to 12 cycles. One entry per CDR3 protein results from TCRdb running MiXCR on the 5' RACE reads. The sample lists fewer than 2 million distinct CDR3 sequences; about two fifths were seen once. Sequenced input: blood. These receptors all come from a human donor in good health.

The CDR3 loop reads CATTRIRQWEQPNYGYTF. In DNA, the CDR3 is TGTGCCACCACGAGAATTAGGCAATGGGAGCAACCTAACTATGGCTACACCTTC. This chain joins TRBV2 and TRBJ1-2; D remains unclear. CDR1 is SNHLY, CDR2 FYNNEI, per germline. The length of the CDR3 is 18 residues. V gave up 10 bases and J gave up 0 bases, with 27 bases separating them.

The chain couples TRBV20-1 to TRBJ2-5; tentatively, D is TRBD1 or TRBD2 (5 bases each). CDR1 and CDR2 (germline): DFQATT, SNEGSKA (reference sequence). This CDR3 is built from 14 residues. The germline V and J ends were trimmed by 0 bases and 2 bases, with 10 bases remaining between them. The CDR3 region is CSARDRWGQETQYF. The CDR3 coding sequence is TGCAGTGCTAGAGATCGGTGGGGGCAAGAGACCCAGTACTTC.

V is TRBV28 and J is TRBJ2-7; D possibly corresponds to TRBD2 (5 bases). The CDR3 runs 15 residues. Trimming stripped 7 bases from V and 4 bases from J, with 20 bases between. Germline values: CDR1 MDHEN, CDR2 SYDVKM. The CDR3 nucleotides are TGTGCCAGCACCCGACAACTAGGTGGCATTTACGAGCAGTACTTC. It codes for CASTRQLGGIYEQYF.

Ten or more counts support this clonotype. The gene calls are TRBV20-1 and TRBJ1-1; TRBD1 aligns across 7 bases. CDR1 is DFQATT and CDR2 is SNEGSKA in the germline V gene (reference sequence). This CDR3 region has 12 residues. V lost 6 bases to trimming and J lost 3 bases; unmatched junction nucleotides: 4. In DNA form, the CDR3 reads TGCAGTGCCACAGACAGGGACACTGAAGCTTTCTTT. Translating gives CSATDRDTEAFF.

Note on this clonotype: This is likely a read error, given that the CDR3 carries no conserved phenylalanine or tryptophan at its end. J is TRBJ1-4 and V is TRBV15; 9 nucleotides line up with TRBD1. This CDR3 region has 14 residues. Trimming removed 5 bases from V and 7 bases from J; junction bases left unmatched: 5. Germline V lookup: CDR1 LNHNV, CDR2 YYDKDF (reference sequence). CDR3 protein: CATSFDRGSEKLFV. For the CDR3, the DNA is TGTGCCACCAGCTTCGACAGGGGGAGTGAAAAACTGTTTGTT.

This clonotype was seen only a few times. CDR3 loop: CSALAGSEKLFF. CDR3 nucleotides: TGCAGTGCTTTGGCAGGGAGTGAAAAACTGTTTTTT. This chain joins TRBV20-1 and TRBJ1-4, with D maybe TRBD1 (5 bases). V dropped 5 bases and J dropped 7 bases, with 11 bases sitting between them. Germline assignment: CDR1 DFQATT and CDR2 SNEGSKA (reference sequence). The CDR3 is 12 amino acids.

The V gene is TRBV12-3 or TRBV12-4, the J gene TRBJ2-4; 10 positions agree with TRBD2. The DNA end is more similar to TRBJ2-5, so the J call may be wrong. The CDR3 runs to 17 residues. The CDR3 sequence is CASSFGFSGGRSETQYF. The CDR3 coding sequence is TGTGCCAGCAGTTTCGGATTTAGCGGGGGGCGATCAGAGACCCAGTACTTC.

This clonotype was seen a handful of times. This sequence joins TRBV28 and TRBJ2-5; 8 nucleotides align to TRBD1. The length of the CDR3 is 15 residues. V dropped 10 bases and J dropped 0; count of bases not matched to a gene: 10. Looked up from germline, CDR1 is MDHEN and CDR2 is SYDVKM. DNA of the CDR3: TGTGCCATTTCGGACAGGGAGCTGTACCAAGAGACCCAGTACTTC. Its translation is CAISDRELYQETQYF.

The rearrangement links TRBV4-2 to TRBJ2-3; 10 nucleotides match TRBD2. Germline assignment: CDR1 LGHNA and CDR2 YNFKEQ. The CDR3 loop spans 18 amino acids. With V trimmed by 0 bases and J by 6 bases, 12 bases remained unmatched. CDR3: CASSQDLLAGATGDTQYF. The CDR3 DNA reads as TGTGCCAGCAGCCAAGATTTGCTAGCGGGGGCCACCGGGGATACGCAGTATTTT.

J is TRBJ2-1 and V is TRBV20-1; 7 bases fit TRBD1. Germline values: CDR1 DFQATT, CDR2 SNEGSKA (reference sequence). The CDR3 covers 13 residues. Unmatched junction bases numbered 4, after V lost 1 base and J lost 7 bases. This CDR3 reads CSARAGTDNEQFF. The CDR3 DNA reads as TGCAGTGCTAGAGCTGGGACAGATAATGAGCAGTTCTTC.

The chain is built from TRBV7-9 and TRBJ2-2; D gene ambiguous. Per germline, CDR1 SEHNR and CDR2 FQNEAQ (reference sequence). The CDR3 covers 18 residues. The ends were cut back, 5 bases at V and 1 base at J, with 20 bases in the middle. DNA of the CDR3: TGTGCCAGCAGCCCGCGAATTCCAGGATGGGAGAACACCGGGGAGCTGTTTTTT. Encoded protein: CASSPRIPGWENTGELFF.

The sample holds a few counts of this clonotype. The chain has TRBV5-5 and TRBJ2-3; D may be TRBD2 (5 bases). This CDR3 is 16 amino acids long. Germline V gene data show CDR1 as SGHKS and CDR2 as YYEKEE (reference sequence). The V end was cut by 0 bases, the J end by 1 base, with 12 bases between. CDR3 sequence (DNA): TGTGCCAGCAGCTTGGTAGGACTCTCCCGCACAGATACGCAGTATTTT. Encoded protein: CASSLVGLSRTDTQYF.

This clonotype was seen repeatedly, ten times or more. The gene calls are TRBV5-5 and TRBJ1-2, with a weak D call TRBD1 (5 bases). Between the trimmed V and J ends, which lost 5 bases and 3 bases, there was a span of 11 bases. Looked up from germline, CDR1 is SGHKS and CDR2 is YYEKEE (reference sequence). This CDR3 spans 13 amino acids. DNA of the CDR3: TGTGCCAGCAGGTCGGGGGGTGACTATGGCTACACCTTC. This gives the protein CASRSGGDYGYTF.

This clonotype showed up just a few times. The chain couples TRBV20-1 to TRBJ2-3, with 10 nucleotides matching TRBD1. The CDR3 extends over 17 amino acids. Germline values: CDR1 DFQATT, CDR2 SNEGSKA (reference sequence). Germline trimming cut 3 bases from V and 5 bases from J; bases unmatched to any gene: 14. The chain's CDR3 is CSASPTLGQGIRDTQYF. The CDR3 DNA is TGCAGTGCTAGCCCGACCCTGGGACAGGGGATAAGAGATACGCAGTATTTT.

This clonotype was seen many times. The chain recombines TRBV7-2 with TRBJ2-7, with TRBD1 as a possible D gene (5 bases). In germline, CDR1 is SGHTA, CDR2 FQGNSA. Deletions cut 2 bases from V and 0 bases from J, with 11 bases between. This CDR3 spans 15 amino acids. CDR3 amino acids: CASSLKKGLSYEQYF. The CDR3 nucleotides are TGTGCCAGCAGCTTAAAGAAGGGGCTCTCCTACGAGCAGTACTTC.

A single count supports this clonotype. The rearrangement links TRBV20-1 to TRBJ1-2; no firm D call. This CDR3 spans 13 amino acids. CDR1 is DFQATT, CDR2 SNEGSKA, per germline (reference sequence). Trimming stripped 2 bases from V and 7 bases from J, with 14 bases between. The CDR3 region has the DNA TGCAGTGCTAGAAGGTGGCATAGTGGTGGCTACACCTTC. This gives the protein CSARRWHSGGYTF.

As DNA, the CDR3 is TGCAGTGCTAGTTCTGAACTCCTCACGGTCTCGCGAGGTGAAGCTTTCTTT. It encodes CSASSELLTVSRGEAFF. The V gene is TRBV20-1, the J gene TRBJ1-1, with D unclear. Germline V gives CDR1 DFQATT, CDR2 SNEGSKA (reference sequence). V lost 3 bases to trimming and J lost 7 bases, with 27 bases between them. This CDR3 region has 17 residues.

There are many counts of this clonotype. The genes are TRBV2 and TRBJ2-7; perhaps D is TRBD1 or TRBD2 (5 bases each). V was pared by 7 bases and J by 5 bases, with 15 bases between. Germline CDR1 reads SNHLY; CDR2 reads FYNNEI. The CDR3 runs 13 residues. In DNA, the CDR3 is TGTGCCAGCATTATGAGGGGCGGCAACGAGCAGTACTTC. It translates to CASIMRGGNEQYF.

This clonotype was seen more than once but under ten times. The chain recombines TRBV6-5 with TRBJ1-5; D remains unclear. CDR3 length: 14 amino acids. CDR1 is MNHEY, CDR2 SVGAGI, per germline. V was cut by 6 bases and J by 6 bases, with 15 bases left in between. This CDR3 reads CASSHPRESQPQHF. In DNA, the CDR3 is TGTGCCAGCAGCCATCCACGGGAAAGTCAGCCCCAGCATTTT.

There are a few counts of this clonotype. The chain is built from TRBV20-1 and TRBJ2-5; the D gene could be TRBD1 or TRBD2 (7 bases each). V was trimmed by 3 bases and J by 5 bases, leaving 19 bases between them. The CDR3 spans 15 residues. The germline V gene has CDR1 DFQATT and CDR2 SNEGSKA (reference sequence). The CDR3 bases are TGCAGTGCTAGGGGGGGAGGGACAGTGATGGAGACCCAGTACTTC. As protein: CSARGGGTVMETQYF.

This chain links TRBV4-3 with TRBJ1-2; 8 positions agree with TRBD1. Trimming at V came to 1 base and at J to 8 bases, leaving 9 bases not matched to a gene. The CDR3 is 15 amino acids. CDR1 LGHNA and CDR2 YSLEER come from the germline V gene. The CDR3 loop reads CASSQVVQGVGGYTF. The CDR3 DNA follows: TGCGCCAGCAGCCAAGTCGTACAGGGGGTGGGCGGCTACACCTTC.

V gene TRBV20-1 combines with J gene TRBJ2-3; D not certain. V dropped 3 bases and J dropped 11 bases, with 18 bases sitting between them. This CDR3 comprises 13 residues. CDR1 and CDR2 (germline): DFQATT, SNEGSKA (reference sequence). The CDR3 DNA reads as TGCAGTGCTAGCCTTGGGCCCATCGAGAAGCAGTATTTT. It encodes CSASLGPIEKQYF.

Only a few counts were recorded for this clonotype. The chain uses TRBV10-3 and TRBJ1-3; D not resolved. Trimming removed 7 bases from V and 6 bases from J, with 13 bases in between. Germline values: CDR1 ENHRY, CDR2 SYGVKD. This CDR3 comprises 13 residues. For the CDR3, the DNA is TGTGCCATCACCGAGGACGGTACAAACACCATATATTTT. It specifies CAITEDGTNTIYF.

The chain has TRBV19 and TRBJ2-3; the match to TRBD2 covers 9 bases. V gave up 10 bases and J gave up 2 bases; unmatched junction bases: 25. This CDR3 has 20 amino acids. Per germline, CDR1 LNHDA and CDR2 SQIVND (reference sequence). CDR3 sequence (DNA): TGTGCCACCCCCGGCGGGAGGGGAGAGGCCCGGGGGTCACCCACAGATACGCAGTATTTT. Translated, it gives CATPGGRGEARGSPTDTQYF.

There are a few counts of this clonotype. The V gene is TRBV5-1, the J gene TRBJ2-1; 10 bases fit TRBD1. Trimming cost V 0 bases and J 0 bases; bases outside gene matches: 6. Germline CDR1 is SGHRS and CDR2 is YFSETQ. The CDR3 loop spans 18 amino acids. CDR3 sequence: CASSLAPGTGVSYNEQFF. The DNA of the CDR3 is TGCGCCAGCAGCTTGGCCCCCGGGACAGGGGTCTCCTACAATGAGCAGTTCTTC.

The rearrangement joins TRBV7-2 to TRBJ2-1; 9 nucleotides agree with TRBD2. J was trimmed by 5 bases and V by 7 bases; bases with no gene match: 9. This CDR3 has 15 residues. Germline V CDR1 and CDR2: SGHTA, FQGNSA. The CDR3 is CASTHRRGGDNEQFF. Here the CDR3 DNA reads TGTGCCAGCACTCACCGGCGGGGGGGCGACAATGAGCAGTTCTTC.

The V and J genes are TRBV14 and TRBJ2-3, with 10 bases aligning to TRBD1. Germline trimming cut 4 bases from V and 10 bases from J; bases unmatched to any gene: 5. The CDR3 spans 13 residues. Germline CDR1 SGHDN, CDR2 FVKESK. The CDR3 spells CASSRDRGSAQYF. CDR3 nucleotide sequence: TGTGCCAGCAGCCGGGACAGGGGCTCCGCGCAGTATTTT.